This is a list of T cell receptor beta chains from one sample in a study of T cell responses to AZD1222 COVID-19 vaccine. The assay was immunoSEQ multiplex PCR, and TCRdb's table has in-frame clones only and misses some. The sample holds approximately 190,000 clones, over 70% seen once. The sample consisted of peripheral blood, taken on day 0 of MenACWY control vaccination. These receptors came from an adult in good health. The CDR3 runs from the conserved cysteine through the conserved F or W. A D gene is named only where the DNA matches it firmly. A row's size may be missing; if present it is once, few, many or a size class.

>TRBV10-3|TRBJ1-1|.|once
TGTGCCATCAGTACAGGGTCATTTGGCACTGAAGCTTTCTTT
CAISTGSFGTEAFF
>TRBV19|TRBJ2-1|.|.
TGTGCCAGTAGAGGGCTTAGCTCCTACAATGAGCAGTTCTTC
CASRGLSSYNEQFF
>TRBV6-5|TRBJ2-5|TRBD2|.
TGTGCCAGCAGACGACTAGCCCGTCAAGAGACCCAGTACTTC
CASRRLARQETQYF
>TRBV28|TRBJ1-1|.|once
TGTGCCAGCAGTCGAGACGGAAACACTGAAGCTTTCTTT
CASSRDGNTEAFF
>TRBV6-2/TRBV6-3|TRBJ2-7|.|.
TGTGCCAGCAGTTATGACCCCGGCGCCACCTACGAGCAGTACTTC
CASSYDPGATYEQYF
>TRBV6-2/TRBV6-3|TRBJ2-1|.|.
TGTGCCAGCAGTTACGCGGGGTTGTTCGGGGCTTACAATGAGCAGTTCTTC
CASSYAGLFGAYNEQFF
>TRBV9|TRBJ1-2|.|.
TGTGCCAGCAGCGGCCTTGATGGAGACAATAACTATGGCTACACCTTC
CASSGLDGDNNYGYTF
>TRBV7-2|TRBJ1-6|.|.
TGTGCCAGCAGCTTAGGCGGGATTGGGCCAAATTCACCCCTCCACTTT
CASSLGGIGPNSPLHF
>TRBV5-1|TRBJ2-1|TRBD2|.
TGCGCCAGCAGGAGCGGGAGGTACAATGAGCAGTTCTTC
CASRSGRYNEQFF
>TRBV29-1|TRBJ2-7|.|few
TGCAGCGTGGAGACAACCGAGCAGTACTTC
CSVETTEQYF
>TRBV6-2/TRBV6-3|TRBJ2-1|.|once
TGTGCCAGCAGTTACGGCTGGGGGGGCCTACTTGAGCAGTTCTTC
CASSYGWGGLLEQFF
>TRBV7-2|TRBJ2-1|.|few
TGTGCCAGCAGCGACCGGGACTCCCACAATGAGCAGTTCTTC
CASSDRDSHNEQFF
>TRBV7-9|TRBJ2-2|.|few
TGTGCCAGCAGCTCCGACACCGGGGAGCTGTTTTTT
CASSSDTGELFF
>TRBV5-1|TRBJ2-3|.|.
TGCGCCAGCAGCTTGGGGTCTAGCAACACAGATACGCAGTATTTT
CASSLGSSNTDTQYF
>TRBV3-1/TRBV3-2|TRBJ1-1|.|.
TGTGCCAGCAGCCAAGCGCCCCAGGCTGTGAACACTGAAGCTTTCTTT
CASSQAPQAVNTEAFF
>TRBV27|TRBJ1-5|.|few
TGTGCCAGCACGACGGAGTATAGCAATCAGCCCCAGCATTTT
CASTTEYSNQPQHF